These 23 T cell receptor beta chains share one sample of origin, sequenced in a study of response to subunit inactivated influenza vaccine. From the RT-PCR reads, TCRdb called clonotypes with MiXCR, one entry per CDR3 protein. The table shows 630,000 or so distinct CDR3 sequences, with approximately 14% occurring only once. Sample: PBMCs from blood, taken 11 to 12 days after vaccination. The receptors originated from a man between 45 and 60 years old who received an inactivated influenza vaccine.

This clonotype was picked up a small number of times. The chain links TRBV6-2 or TRBV6-3 to TRBJ2-1; D remains ambiguous. CDR3 size: 16 residues. V was shortened by 4 bases and J by 0 bases, with 13 bases between the two germline ends. In germline, CDR1 is MNHEY, CDR2 SVGEGT. The CDR3 bases are TGTGCCAGCAGTTCCACGACGAGGAGCTCCTACAATGAGCAGTTCTTC. This gives the protein CASSSTTRSSYNEQFF.

This clonotype was counted ten times or more. This chain uses TRBV5-6 with TRBJ1-1; unclear D gene. Deletions cut 5 bases from V and 0 bases from J, with 8 bases between. The CDR3 consists of 13 residues. Germline V gives CDR1 SGHDT, CDR2 YYEEEE. CDR3 region: CASSFTVNTEAFF. CDR3 DNA: TGTGCCAGCAGTTTTACAGTGAACACTGAAGCTTTCTTT.

The rearrangement links TRBV6-1 to TRBJ1-2; 7 positions agree with TRBD1. The CDR3 has 13 residues. Germline values: CDR1 MNHNS, CDR2 SASEGT. Trimming cost V 0 bases and J 6 bases; bases outside gene matches: 1. The DNA for the CDR3 is TGTGCCAGCAGTGAAGCAGGGGGCGATGGCTACACCTTC. This translates into CASSEAGGDGYTF.

With regard to this clonotype: Its ends do not fully match the called genes, so a read error is possible. The chain has TRBV6-7 and TRBJ2-7; TRBD2 matches 8 bases. TRBV6-7 has ORF status, its function being uncertain. The CDR3 sequence is 12 residues long. The CDR3 coding sequence is TGCCCGACTAGCGCGAGCTCCTACGAGCAGTACTTC. Protein sequence: CPTSASSYEQYF.

The chain uses TRBV4-1 and TRBJ2-3; D remains ambiguous. Per germline, CDR1 MGHRA and CDR2 YSYEKL. The ends were cut back, 10 bases at V and 4 bases at J, with 12 bases in the middle. The CDR3 runs to 12 residues. The DNA for the CDR3 is TGCGCCACCAAGCACGGACCAGATACGCAGTATTTT. Translating it yields CATKHGPDTQYF.

This clonotype was picked up a small number of times. V gene TRBV2 combines with J gene TRBJ2-2; 7 bases align to TRBD1. This CDR3 has 17 residues. The germline gives CDR1 SNHLY, CDR2 FYNNEI. V shed 6 bases, J shed 7 bases, and the junction held 17 bases outside the gene matches. The CDR3 DNA reads as TGTGCCAGCAGACTAACAGGGGCCCCTTCTTCTGGCGGGGAGCTGTTTTTT. This codes for CASRLTGAPSSGGELFF.

This clonotype was counted at least ten times. The chain joins TRBV15 to TRBJ1-5; D gene uncertain. Deletions cut 0 bases from V and 5 bases from J, with 5 bases between. This CDR3 spans 13 amino acids. Germline V gives CDR1 LNHNV, CDR2 YYDKDF (reference sequence). The CDR3 DNA reads as TGTGCCACCAGCAGAGAGGCTGATCAGCCCCAGCATTTT. Translated, it gives CATSREADQPQHF. Filled out from reference TRBV15 and TRBJ1-5, the complete variable domain reads DAMVIQNPRYQVTQFGKPVTLSCSQTLNHNVMYWYQQKSSQAPKLLFHYYDKDFNNEADTPDNFQSRRPNTSFCFLDIRSPGLGDTAMYLCATSREADQPQHFGDGTRLSIL.

The table lists this clonotype with a few counts. The rearrangement uses TRBV9 and TRBJ2-3, with TRBD1 matching over 9 bases. V lost 3 bases to trimming and J lost 10 bases; unmatched junction nucleotides: 9. Germline CDR1 and CDR2: SGDLS and YYNGEE. The CDR3 spans 14 residues. The CDR3 DNA sequence: TGTGCCAGCAGCGCGGGACAGGGAAAGTTGGCGCAGTATTTT. Its translation: CASSAGQGKLAQYF.

As DNA, the CDR3 is TGCAGTGCTGCCGGGACTACCCGGTATGAGCAGTTCTTC. Amino acids: CSAAGTTRYEQFF. The chain recombines TRBV20-1 with TRBJ2-1; TRBD2 matches 7 bases. Germline CDR1 and CDR2: DFQATT and SNEGSKA (reference sequence). V was clipped by 5 bases and J by 8 bases; unmatched bases: 9. The CDR3 length is 13 residues.

This clonotype has a handful of counts. This chain links TRBV10-3 with TRBJ1-6, with D maybe TRBD1 (5 bases). CDR1 is ENHRY and CDR2 is SYGVKD in the germline V gene. This CDR3 is 13 amino acids long. Trimming shortened V by 0 bases and J by 9 bases, and 6 bases separated the two germline ends. The CDR3 sequence is CAISESTVSPLHF. The DNA of the CDR3 is TGTGCCATCAGTGAGTCGACAGTTTCACCCCTCCACTTT.

J is TRBJ2-7 and V is TRBV5-1, with D perhaps TRBD1 (7 bases). CDR3 size: 14 residues. The germline V gene encodes CDR1 SGHRS and CDR2 YFSETQ. Trimming took off 0 bases at V and 5 bases at J, with 12 bases between the two ends. This CDR3 is CASSLDGRGDEQYF. In DNA form, the CDR3 reads TGCGCCAGCAGCTTGGACGGCAGGGGGGACGAGCAGTACTTC.

The genes are TRBV4-3 and TRBJ2-1; D is unclear. This CDR3 is built from 16 residues. Trimming took 0 bases from V and 3 from J, leaving 12 bases between them. Germline V CDR1 and CDR2: LGHNA, YSLEER. DNA for the CDR3: TGCGCCAGCAGCCAAGATCTGGGCATCGTCTACAATGAGCAGTTCTTC. Translation gives CASSQDLGIVYNEQFF.

This clonotype appeared a few times. The rearrangement joins TRBV5-5 to TRBJ2-3, with D maybe TRBD2 (6 bases). CDR3 length: 14 residues. The V gene's germline CDR1 is SGHKS and CDR2 YYEKEE (reference sequence). Trimming pared 1 base from V and 4 bases from J, leaving 10 bases between. CDR3 sequence: CASSLWGEADTQYF. For the CDR3, the DNA is TGTGCCAGCAGCTTGTGGGGGGAGGCAGATACGCAGTATTTT.

This clonotype was seen more than once but under ten times. The chain employs TRBV20-1 and TRBJ2-7, with 7 bases lining up with TRBD2. The CDR3 extends over 13 amino acids. V lost 6 bases, J lost 1 base, and 6 bases stayed unmatched. Per the germline V gene, CDR1 is DFQATT and CDR2 is SNEGSKA (reference sequence). CDR3 sequence reads: CSAKAGLSYEQYF. In DNA form, the CDR3 reads TGCAGTGCCAAAGCGGGACTGTCCTACGAGCAGTACTTC.

V gene TRBV20-1 combines with J gene TRBJ1-1, with 8 bases identical to TRBD1. The V and J ends lost 5 bases and 0 bases, in that order; junction bases with no gene match: 5. CDR1 is DFQATT and CDR2 is SNEGSKA in the germline V gene (reference sequence). CDR3 length equals 14 residues. The CDR3 DNA follows: TGCAGTGCTCGACAGGGGCATATGAACACTGAAGCTTTCTTT. Protein: CSARQGHMNTEAFF.

This chain joins TRBV5-1 and TRBJ1-3; possibly TRBD1 for D (6 bases). The V gene's germline CDR1 is SGHRS and CDR2 YFSETQ. V was trimmed by 3 bases and J by 0 bases, leaving 10 bases between them. The CDR3 covers 15 residues. Here the CDR3 reads CASSSRGNSGNTIYF. Written as DNA, the CDR3 is TGCGCCAGCAGCTCCAGGGGCAACTCTGGAAACACCATATATTTT.

This clonotype was detected a few times. The chain employs TRBV7-2 and TRBJ2-5, with TRBD2 matching over 10 bases. V trimming: 3 bases; J trimming: 4 bases; junction bases outside the gene matches: 8. This CDR3 spans 16 amino acids. Germline lookup yields CDR1 SGHTA and CDR2 FQGNSA. CDR3 nucleotides: TGTGCCAGCAGCTTCATGGCTAGCGGGAGCAGAGAGACCCAGTACTTC. Amino acid sequence: CASSFMASGSRETQYF.

In regard to this clonotype: A single base separates this from a much larger clone, so it may be a read error. The chain combines TRBV7-9 with TRBJ1-1, with D perhaps TRBD1 (5 bases). This CDR3 has 13 amino acids. The germline gives CDR1 SEHNR, CDR2 FQNEAQ (reference sequence). The CDR3 region has the DNA TGTGCCAGCAGCCCGGGACCAAACACTGAAGTTTTCTTT. Translating it yields CASSPGPNTEVFF. The variable domain in full, with the rest retrieved from reference TRBV7-9 and TRBJ1-1, is DTGVSQNPRHKITKRGQNVTFRCDPISEHNRLYWYRQTLGQGPEFLTYFQNEAQLEKSRLLSDRFSAERPKGSFSTLEIQRTEQGDSAMYLCASSPGPNTEVFFGQGTRLTVV.

This clonotype turned up a few times. V gene TRBV20-1 combines with J gene TRBJ1-6, with D tentatively TRBD1 (5 bases). Trimming removed 6 bases at V and 4 bases at J, with 13 bases between. The CDR3 totals 14 residues. Germline loops: CDR1 DFQATT, CDR2 SNEGSKA (reference sequence). The CDR3 loop is CSAELAGYNSPLHF. CDR3 DNA sequence: TGCAGTGCCGAACTGGCAGGGTATAATTCACCCCTCCACTTT.

The J gene is TRBJ2-7, the V gene TRBV27; 9 nucleotides line up with TRBD1. The V and J ends lost 5 bases and 5 bases, in that order; junction bases with no gene match: 7. Germline V CDR1 and CDR2: MNHEY, SMNVEV (reference sequence). The CDR3 consists of 14 residues. The CDR3 region has the DNA TGTGCCAGCAGTGTAGGGACAGGGCTGCACGAGCAGTACTTC. Translating it yields CASSVGTGLHEQYF.

The chain recombines TRBV10-1 with TRBJ2-3; D uncertain. Germline values: CDR1 WNHNN, CDR2 SYGVQD (reference sequence). V was pared by 4 bases and J by 0 bases, with 8 bases between. The CDR3 runs to 14 residues. CDR3 nucleotides: TGCGCCAGCAGTGGTCGGGCTAGCACAGATACGCAGTATTTT. This codes for CASSGRASTDTQYF.

This clonotype showed up many times. The CDR3: CASSDGSQETQYF. CDR3 in DNA: TGTGCCAGCAGTGATGGCAGCCAAGAGACCCAGTACTTC. V and J are TRBV2 and TRBJ2-5; D not certain. The CDR3 length is 13 residues. The V end was cut by 3 bases, the J end by 1 base, with 6 bases between. Germline CDR1 is SNHLY and CDR2 is FYNNEI.

The chain carries TRBV7-8 and TRBJ1-5; a possible D gene is TRBD1 (5 bases). Per germline, CDR1 SGHVS and CDR2 FQNEAQ. The CDR3 extends over 16 amino acids. V was cut by 1 base and J by 6 bases, with 16 bases left in between. DNA of the CDR3: TGTGCCAGCAGCTTAGGGTCCGCCAGGGTGAGTCAGCCCCAGCATTTT. This codes for CASSLGSARVSQPQHF.